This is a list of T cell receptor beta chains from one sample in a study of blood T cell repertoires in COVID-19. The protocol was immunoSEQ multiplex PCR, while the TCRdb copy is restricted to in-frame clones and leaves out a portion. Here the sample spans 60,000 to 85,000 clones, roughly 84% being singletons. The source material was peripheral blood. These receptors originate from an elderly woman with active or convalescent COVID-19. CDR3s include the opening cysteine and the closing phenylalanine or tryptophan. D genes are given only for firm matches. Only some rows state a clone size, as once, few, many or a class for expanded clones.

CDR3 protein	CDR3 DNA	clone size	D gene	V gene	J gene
CASSSTGSFMKGYTF	TGTGCCAGCAGTTCGACAGGGTCCTTTATGAAAGGCTACACCTTC	NA	TRBD1	TRBV28	TRBJ1-2
CASSIDSGGKREQFF	TGTGCCAGTAGTATAGATAGCGGGGGTAAAAGGGAGCAGTTCTTC	NA	TRBD2	TRBV19	TRBJ2-1
CASRGGVTGELFF	TGTGCCAGCAGGGGAGGAGTCACCGGGGAGCTGTTTTTT	NA	NA	TRBV12-3/TRBV12-4	TRBJ2-2
CASSSRTGPSGNTIYF	TGTGCCAGCAGCTCAAGGACAGGGCCCTCTGGAAACACCATATATTTT	NA	TRBD1	TRBV5-4	TRBJ1-3
CATSRYSGTGAKGNEQFF	TGTGCCACCAGCAGATATTCCGGAACAGGGGCAAAAGGCAATGAGCAGTTCTTC	NA	TRBD1	TRBV15	TRBJ2-1
CASSLAGGTSYEQYF	TGTGCCAGCAGTTTAGCGGGGGGGACATCCTACGAGCAGTACTTC	many	TRBD2	TRBV6-5	TRBJ2-7
CASSQGGQAYEKLFF	TGCGCCAGCAGCCAAGGAGGACAGGCCTATGAAAAACTGTTTTTT	NA	TRBD1	TRBV4-3	TRBJ1-4
CASSRTGIYGYTF	TGTGCCAGCAGCCGAACAGGGATCTATGGCTACACCTTC	NA	NA	TRBV2	TRBJ1-2
CASSSRVAYEQYF	TGTGCCAGCAGCTCCAGGGTGGCCTACGAGCAGTACTTC	NA	NA	TRBV7-2	TRBJ2-7
CASSLAFRGNIGYGYTF	TGCGCCAGCAGCTTGGCCTTTCGGGGGAACATCGGCTATGGCTACACCTTC	NA	NA	TRBV5-1	TRBJ1-2
CASQEPGGDEQYF	TGTGCCAGCCAGGAACCGGGGGGCGACGAGCAGTACTTC	NA	NA	TRBV28	TRBJ2-7
CASSPIASSETQYF	TGTGCCAGCTCACCAATTGCGTCATCGGAGACCCAGTACTTC	NA	NA	TRBV18	TRBJ2-5
CASSLAGGLETQYF	TGTGCCAGCAGCCTGGCGGGGGGGTTGGAGACCCAGTACTTC	few	TRBD2	TRBV7-3	TRBJ2-5
CASSYDSYNSPLHF	TGTGCCAGCAGTTACGACAGCTACAATTCACCCCTCCACTTT	NA	NA	TRBV6-2/TRBV6-3	TRBJ1-6
CASSAHPGQGDSPLHF	TGTGCCAGCAGTGCGCATCCGGGACAGGGGGATTCACCCCTCCACTTT	NA	TRBD1	TRBV25-1	TRBJ1-6
CATSRARTGYSDTQYF	TGTGCCACCAGCAGAGCCAGGACAGGGTATTCAGATACGCAGTATTTT	NA	TRBD1	TRBV15	TRBJ2-3
CASSFSGQNTEAFF	TGTGCCAGCAGCTTCTCCGGTCAGAACACTGAAGCTTTCTTT	once	NA	TRBV9	TRBJ1-1
CAWSILDSLTSEAFF	TGTGCCTGGTCAATCTTGGACAGCTTGACCTCTGAAGCTTTCTTT	NA	NA	TRBV30	TRBJ1-1
CASSINDRQGTGELFF	TGTGCCAGTAGTATAAACGATAGACAGGGAACCGGGGAGCTGTTTTTT	NA	TRBD1	TRBV19	TRBJ2-2
CASRLGGARRDLGEQYF	TGTGCCAGCAGACTTGGAGGAGCCAGAAGGGATTTGGGGGAGCAGTACTTC	NA	NA	TRBV5-4	TRBJ2-7
CASSEAQGGASLETQYF	TGTGCCAGCAGTGAAGCGCAAGGGGGGGCATCCCTAGAGACCCAGTACTTC	NA	NA	TRBV2	TRBJ2-5
CASSLSPGQVGAPEAFF	TGTGCCAGCAGTTTGTCCCCGGGACAGGTCGGGGCCCCTGAAGCTTTCTTT	NA	TRBD1	TRBV27	TRBJ1-1
CASSRQSSGGAETQYF	TGTGCCAGCAGCCGACAATCTAGCGGGGGGGCGGAGACCCAGTACTTC	NA	TRBD2	TRBV3-1/TRBV3-2	TRBJ2-5
CASSLSRPRSGNTIYF	TGTGCCAGCAGCTTATCTAGACCACGCTCTGGAAACACCATATATTTT	NA	NA	TRBV7-2	TRBJ1-3
CASSAGGARTDTQYF	TGTGCCAGCAGTGCGGGGGGGGCTCGCACAGATACGCAGTATTTT	NA	TRBD2	TRBV6-2/TRBV6-3	TRBJ2-3
CSASLRLETQYF	TGCAGTGCTAGTTTACGGTTAGAGACCCAGTACTTC	NA	NA	TRBV20-1	TRBJ2-5
CASSRWSSGYPDTQYF	TGTGCCAGCAGCCGATGGTCGTCAGGGTACCCCGATACGCAGTATTTT	NA	NA	TRBV11-2	TRBJ2-3
CASKMGQGVNEQYF	TGTGCCAGCAAGATGGGACAGGGGGTTAACGAGCAGTACTTC	few	TRBD1	TRBV6-5	TRBJ2-7
CARLRPGLAGPLGEQYF	TGTGCCAGGCTCCGTCCGGGATTAGCGGGGCCTCTGGGCGAGCAGTACTTC	NA	TRBD2	TRBV3-1/TRBV3-2	TRBJ2-7
CASSYSRDSSNYGYTF	TGTGCCAGCAGTTACTCGAGGGACAGCTCTAACTATGGCTACACCTTC	NA	TRBD1	TRBV6-6	TRBJ1-2
CASSFYDRRTGELFF	TGTGCCAGCAGTTTTTATGACAGGCGGACCGGGGAGCTGTTTTTT	NA	NA	TRBV28	TRBJ2-2
CASSGTNEKLFF	TGTGCCAGCAGCGGAACTAATGAAAAACTGTTTTTT	NA	NA	TRBV28	TRBJ1-4
CASSSVGSGVTLHF	TGTGCCAGCAGTTCGGTCGGTTCGGGGGTGACCCTCCACTTT	NA	NA	TRBV28	TRBJ1-6
CASTDGRQGYQPQHF	TGCGCCAGCACCGATGGAAGGCAGGGGTATCAGCCCCAGCATTTT	NA	NA	TRBV10-2	TRBJ1-5
CASRGTRYNEQFF	TGTGCCAGCAGGGGGACTAGATACAATGAGCAGTTCTTC	NA	TRBD2	TRBV6-5	TRBJ2-1
CASSFGNQPQHF	TGTGCCAGCAGTTTCGGGAATCAGCCCCAGCATTTT	NA	NA	TRBV28	TRBJ1-5
CASSFPGGTQYF	TGTGCCAGCAGCTTTCCGGGGGGTACGCAGTATTTT	NA	TRBD2	TRBV7-9	TRBJ2-3
CASRVGQGEGGNQPQHF	TGTGCCAGCAGGGTTGGACAGGGTGAAGGCGGCAATCAGCCCCAGCATTTT	once	TRBD1	TRBV2	TRBJ1-5
CASSPAGQGGGYTF	TGTGCCAGCTCACCGGCGGGACAGGGAGGTGGCTACACCTTC	NA	TRBD1	TRBV18	TRBJ1-2
CASREGGAFFDTQYF	TGTGCCAGTCGGGAGGGGGGGGCTTTTTTTGATACGCAGTATTTT	NA	TRBD2	TRBV6-5	TRBJ2-3
CATSPGQSTDTQYF	TGTGCCACCAGCCCGGGACAGAGCACAGATACGCAGTATTTT	NA	TRBD1	TRBV15	TRBJ2-3
CATSSDHGDEQYF	TGTGCCACCAGCAGCGATCACGGTGACGAGCAGTACTTC	NA	NA	TRBV15	TRBJ2-7
CASSQELPGGEKLFF	TGTGCCAGCAGCCAAGAATTGCCGGGTGGGGAAAAACTGTTTTTT	once	NA	TRBV14	TRBJ1-4
CASSYSRTPTYEQYF	TGTGCCAGCAGTTACTCCCGGACACCCACCTACGAGCAGTACTTC	NA	NA	TRBV6-5	TRBJ2-7
CAWRATSGGSGETQYF	TGTGCCTGGAGAGCTACTAGCGGGGGTAGTGGGGAGACCCAGTACTTC	NA	TRBD2	TRBV30	TRBJ2-5
CASSGEYTEAFF	TGTGCCAGCAGCGGGGAGTACACTGAAGCTTTCTTT	few	NA	TRBV9	TRBJ1-1
CATLTWGRDYGYTF	TGTGCCACCCTCACATGGGGCAGGGATTATGGCTACACCTTC	NA	NA	TRBV6-5	TRBJ1-2
CASSEQGFNYEQYF	TGTGCCAGCAGCGAGCAGGGGTTTAACTACGAGCAGTACTTC	NA	NA	TRBV9	TRBJ2-7
CASRPQDRGGLRGYTF	TGTGCCAGCAGACCCCAGGACAGGGGCGGGTTACGGGGCTACACCTTC	once	TRBD1	TRBV27	TRBJ1-2
CASSPYPRLAKNIQYF	TGTGCCAGCAGCCCCTACCCGCGGTTAGCCAAAAACATTCAGTACTTC	NA	NA	TRBV3-1/TRBV3-2	TRBJ2-4
CASSSSSPGELFF	TGTGCCAGCAGCTCTTCAAGCCCCGGGGAGCTGTTTTTT	NA	NA	TRBV11-3	TRBJ2-2
CASSTSRTGGYNYGYTF	TGTGCCAGCAGCACTTCTAGGACAGGGGGATATAACTATGGCTACACCTTC	NA	TRBD1	TRBV9	TRBJ1-2
CATSDRTGVGYTF	TGTGCCACCAGTGACCGGACAGGGGTAGGCTACACCTTC	NA	TRBD1	TRBV24-1	TRBJ1-2
CASSHPVAEGGYEQYF	TGTGCCAGCAGCCACCCCGTCGCCGAGGGCGGATACGAGCAGTACTTC	NA	NA	TRBV9	TRBJ2-7
CASSESGASNQPQHF	TGCGCCAGCAGTGAGTCGGGGGCCTCCAATCAGCCCCAGCATTTT	NA	NA	TRBV10-2	TRBJ1-5
CASSLSSNHNGYTF	TGTGCCAGCAGCTTATCGTCGAACCACAATGGCTACACCTTC	NA	NA	TRBV7-9	TRBJ1-2
CASSSGQGEETQYF	TGCGCCAGCAGCTCGGGACAAGGCGAGGAGACCCAGTACTTC	NA	NA	TRBV5-1	TRBJ2-5
CASSVGGSGELFF	TGTGCCAGCAGCGTGGGAGGGAGCGGGGAGCTGTTTTTT	NA	TRBD2	TRBV9	TRBJ2-2
CASSRGQGLGYTF	TGTGCCAGCAGCCGCGGACAGGGCTTAGGCTACACCTTC	NA	TRBD1	TRBV3-1/TRBV3-2	TRBJ1-2